These 26 T cell receptor beta chains were sequenced from one sample in a study of T cell repertoires in cytomegalovirus infection. TCRdb ran MiXCR on the reads and lists one entry per CDR3 protein. This table holds 150,000 to 200,000 distinct CDR3 sequences, 8% to 10% found once. Sequenced sample: PBMCs. The receptors shown here come from a human donor in good health (CMV status not recorded). Some clones in this sample may be carry-over from other donors' samples.

This clonotype was counted at least ten times. V usage is TRBV12-3 or TRBV12-4 and J usage is TRBJ1-1; the match to TRBD1 covers 12 bases. This CDR3 has 17 residues. The junction had 11 bases not matched to a gene; V was cut back by 3 bases and J by 6 bases. In nucleotides, the CDR3 is TGTGCCAGCAGTTTCGTCGGGACAGGGGGCGCTTACCCTGAAGCTTTCTTT. The encoded protein is CASSFVGTGGAYPEAFF.

In its sample, this clonotype was seen many times. This sequence joins TRBV7-9 and TRBJ2-5; 7 bases are shared with TRBD1. The CDR3 has 15 amino acids. The V gene end was trimmed by 6 bases and the J gene end by 0 bases; junction bases not matched to a gene: 7. CDR1 and CDR2 from the germline V gene are SEHNR and FQNEAQ (reference sequence). This chain's CDR3 is CASRSGTAYQETQYF. The CDR3 DNA is TGTGCCAGCAGATCCGGGACAGCGTACCAAGAGACCCAGTACTTC.

This clonotype was counted ten times or more. The chain recombines TRBV20-1 with TRBJ1-5; 8 bases fit TRBD1. Germline assignment: CDR1 DFQATT and CDR2 SNEGSKA (reference sequence). CDR3 length: 17 residues. The trim removed 0 bases at V and 2 bases at J, leaving 9 bases unmatched. CDR3 sequence (DNA): TGCAGTGCTAGAGACGGACAGGGTTGGCTACGCAATCAGCCCCAGCATTTT. Its protein product is CSARDGQGWLRNQPQHF.

This clonotype was observed a handful of times. V gene TRBV6-2 or TRBV6-3 combines with J gene TRBJ2-7; 7 bases agree with TRBD2. CDR3 size: 14 residues. The V segment lost 0 bases and the J segment 6 bases; nucleotides outside the gene matches: 5. The germline V gene encodes CDR1 MNHEY and CDR2 SVGEGT. The chain's CDR3 is CASSYSRTSFEQYF. The CDR3 nucleotides are TGTGCCAGCAGTTACTCGCGGACTAGTTTCGAGCAGTACTTC.

The rearrangement joins TRBV5-6 to TRBJ1-3, with no clear D. The V gene's germline CDR1 is SGHDT and CDR2 YYEEEE. V was shortened by 0 bases and J by 2 bases, with 6 bases between the two germline ends. This CDR3 has 14 residues. CDR3 DNA sequence: TGTGCCAGCAGCTTGGGGACCGCTGGAAACACCATATATTTT. Translation gives CASSLGTAGNTIYF.

This clonotype showed up just a few times. V and J are TRBV4-3 and TRBJ1-2; D gene ambiguous. Looked up from germline, CDR1 is LGHNA and CDR2 is YSLEER. CDR3 size: 15 residues. V was trimmed by 1 base and J by 4 bases, leaving 13 bases between them. The CDR3 is CASSQGEATFYGYTF. The CDR3 nucleotides are TGCGCCAGCAGCCAAGGGGAGGCGACCTTCTATGGCTACACCTTC.

This clonotype was seen more than once but under ten times. The V and J genes are TRBV6-1 and TRBJ1-1; D unclear. The CDR3 covers 13 residues. Germline V CDR1 and CDR2: MNHNS, SASEGT. V lost 6 bases, J lost 1 base, and 9 bases lay in between. The CDR3 here is CASRETRNTEAFF. The CDR3 DNA follows: TGTGCCAGCAGAGAAACAAGGAACACTGAAGCTTTCTTT.

The sample holds many counts of this clonotype. The chain recombines TRBV7-2 with TRBJ2-1, with D maybe TRBD2 (6 bases). The CDR3 is made up of 17 amino acids. Germline V lookup: CDR1 SGHTA, CDR2 FQGNSA. V gave up 5 bases and J gave up 4 bases, with 21 bases separating them. CDR3 residues: CASSPEVWGDVYNEQFF. DNA of the CDR3: TGTGCCAGCAGCCCGGAGGTGTGGGGGGACGTGTACAATGAGCAGTTCTTC.

There are a few counts of this clonotype. The chain combines TRBV28 with TRBJ1-5; tentatively, D is TRBD1 (5 bases). This CDR3 spans 15 amino acids. V was cut by 1 base and J by 9 bases, with 16 bases left in between. Germline CDR1 is MDHEN and CDR2 is SYDVKM. The CDR3: CASSLLIGTDSPQHF. The DNA for the CDR3 is TGTGCCAGCAGTTTATTGATCGGGACGGATTCGCCCCAGCATTTT.

The chain employs TRBV25-1 and TRBJ2-7; 8 bases line up with TRBD1. Germline V gene lookup returns CDR1 MGHDK and CDR2 SYGVNS. V lost 3 bases and J lost 5; bases outside the gene matches: 6. The CDR3 totals 14 residues. CDR3 sequence reads: CASSDSTGVHEQYF. The CDR3 bases are TGTGCCAGCAGTGACTCGACAGGGGTGCACGAGCAGTACTTC.

This clonotype was picked up many times. This chain joins TRBV29-1 and TRBJ1-5; a weak D match, TRBD1 (5 bases). The CDR3 sequence is 14 residues long. Germline V CDR1 and CDR2: SQVTM, ANQGSEA. The germline V and J ends were trimmed by 4 bases and 4 bases, with 14 bases remaining between them. CDR3 bases: TGCAGCGTTGGGCGTGATGGGGGGAATCAGCCCCAGCATTTT. It is translated as CSVGRDGGNQPQHF.

The genes are TRBV2 and TRBJ1-2; no definite D call. This CDR3 has 14 amino acids. Trimming stripped 2 bases from V and 3 bases from J, with 10 bases between. Per germline, CDR1 SNHLY and CDR2 FYNNEI. CDR3 loop: CASSEIPEDYGYTF. The CDR3 bases are TGTGCCAGCAGTGAAATACCGGAGGACTATGGCTACACCTTC.

At least ten counts were recorded for this clonotype. The chain uses TRBV12-3 or TRBV12-4 and TRBJ2-1; 15 bases line up with TRBD2. The CDR3 length is 16 residues. After removal of 5 bases from V and 7 bases from J, the junction contained 6 bases not matched to a gene. CDR3 DNA: TGTGCCAGCAGTGCGACGGGACTAGCGGGAGGTAATGAGCAGTTCTTC. It translates to CASSATGLAGGNEQFF.

This clonotype came up many times. V and J are TRBV7-2 and TRBJ2-7; D is uncertain. The germline gives CDR1 SGHTA, CDR2 FQGNSA. The CDR3 is 15 amino acids. V shed 2 bases and J shed 2 bases, with 13 bases lying between them. The CDR3 loop is CASSLLGGGTYEQYF. The CDR3 region has the DNA TGTGCCAGCAGCTTACTGGGTGGTGGAACCTACGAGCAGTACTTC.

This clonotype was observed at least ten times. The chain combines TRBV7-2 with TRBJ2-1, with TRBD2 as a possible D gene (6 bases). The germline V and J ends were trimmed by 5 bases and 10 bases, with 12 bases remaining between them. Germline CDR1 reads SGHTA; CDR2 reads FQGNSA. This CDR3 has 12 residues. This chain's CDR3 is CASSPLGLEQFF. The CDR3 nucleotides read TGTGCCAGCAGCCCTCTCGGACTAGAGCAGTTCTTC.

This clonotype was counted only a few times. This chain links TRBV18 with TRBJ1-3, with D perhaps matching TRBD1 (6 bases). The CDR3 is made up of 15 amino acids. The V end lost 6 bases, the J end lost 0 bases, and 12 bases lay between the germline ends. Germline loops: CDR1 KGHSH, CDR2 LQKENI. The CDR3 loop reads CASSPGQISGNTIYF. As DNA, the CDR3 is TGTGCCAGCTCCCCAGGACAGATCTCTGGAAACACCATATATTTT. The entire variable domain, with the rest obtained from reference TRBV18 and TRBJ1-3, is as follows: NAGVMQNPRHLVRRRGQEARLRCSPMKGHSHVYWYRQLPEEGLKFMVYLQKENIIDESGMPKERFSAEFPKEGPSILRIQQVVRGDSAAYFCASSPGQISGNTIYFGEGSWLTVV.

This clonotype was recorded at least ten times. The gene calls are TRBV29-1 and TRBJ2-6, with D unresolved. Germline V lookup: CDR1 SQVTM, CDR2 ANQGSEA. V gave up 5 bases and J gave up 0 bases, with 11 bases separating them. The CDR3 runs 15 residues. CDR3: CSVPDQDSGANVLTF. Here the CDR3 DNA reads TGCAGCGTTCCCGACCAAGACTCTGGGGCCAACGTCCTGACTTTC.

This chain links TRBV5-5 with TRBJ1-4, with D tentatively TRBD1 (6 bases). This CDR3 spans 15 amino acids. Trimming pared 0 bases from V and 7 bases from J, leaving 13 bases between. Germline CDR1 and CDR2: SGHKS and YYEKEE (reference sequence). The CDR3 coding sequence is TGTGCCAGCAGCTTGGGGACAGCCGCATTTGAAAAACTGTTTTTT. It translates to CASSLGTAAFEKLFF. Combining the CDR3 with reference TRBV5-5 and TRBJ1-4 gives the whole variable domain DAGVTQSPTHLIKTRGQQVTLRCSPISGHKSVSWYQQVLGQGPQFIFQYYEKEERGRGNFPDRFSARQFPNYSSELNVNALLLGDSALYLCASSLGTAAFEKLFFGSGTQLSVL.

The chain links TRBV7-2 to TRBJ1-5; D remains ambiguous. Germline V gene sequence: CDR1 SGHTA, CDR2 FQGNSA. Trimming pared 6 bases from V and 0 bases from J, leaving 12 bases between. This CDR3 comprises 15 residues. Here the CDR3 reads CASRPPGNSNQPQHF. DNA for the CDR3: TGTGCCAGCAGACCACCGGGAAATAGCAATCAGCCCCAGCATTTT.

This clonotype was detected many times. The CDR3 DNA follows: TGTGCCAGCAGTGAAGCTTTAGGACTAAGGCACGAGCAGTACTTC. As protein: CASSEALGLRHEQYF. J is TRBJ2-7 and V is TRBV6-1; D is perhaps TRBD2 (6 bases). V lost 0 bases and J lost 5, with 14 bases in between. The germline CDR1 and CDR2 sequences are MNHNS and SASEGT. The CDR3 runs to 15 residues.

This clonotype was observed many times. The rearrangement links TRBV7-2 to TRBJ1-6; 8 bases line up with TRBD1. V trimming: 5 bases; J trimming: 7 bases; junction bases outside the gene matches: 4. Germline assignment: CDR1 SGHTA and CDR2 FQGNSA. The CDR3 is 14 residues long. The DNA of the CDR3 is TGTGCCAGCAGCACTTGGGACAGGAATTCACCCCTCCACTTT. Translating gives CASSTWDRNSPLHF.

The rearrangement joins TRBV30 to TRBJ1-2; D not certain. The CDR3 loop spans 14 amino acids. Germline V gives CDR1 GTSNPN, CDR2 SVGIG (reference sequence). Trimming shortened V by 0 bases and J by 8 bases, and 16 bases separated the two germline ends. The CDR3 nucleotides read TGTGCCTGGAGTGTCGGAGGGTCTAAAGCAGGCTACACCTTC. Protein: CAWSVGGSKAGYTF. Variable domain in full (rest from reference TRBV30 and TRBJ1-2): SQTIHQWPATLVQPVGSPLSLECTVEGTSNPNLYWYRQAAGRGLQLLFYSVGIGQISSEVPQNLSASRPQDRQFILSSKKLLLSDSGFYLCAWSVGGSKAGYTFGSGTRLTVV.

This clonotype was found a few times. The J gene is TRBJ1-5, the V gene TRBV6-4; TRBD1 is a possible D gene (5 bases). V lost 7 bases and J 2 bases, leaving 18 bases between the germline ends. Germline V gives CDR1 MRHNA, CDR2 SNTAGT. This CDR3 has 16 residues. The CDR3: CASKVGGAGRNQPQHF. In DNA form, the CDR3 reads TGTGCCAGCAAGGTCGGAGGGGCGGGTCGCAATCAGCCCCAGCATTTT.

The rearrangement links TRBV29-1 to TRBJ2-6, with unresolved D. Germline V gives CDR1 SQVTM, CDR2 ANQGSEA. Deletions cut 3 bases from V and 0 bases from J, with 6 bases between. This CDR3 contains 14 residues. The CDR3 DNA sequence: TGCAGCGTTGATACGGCCTCTGGGGCCAACGTCCTGACTTTC. It specifies CSVDTASGANVLTF. The variable domain in full, completed from reference TRBV29-1 and TRBJ2-6, reads SAVISQKPSRDICQRGTSLTIQCQVDSQVTMMFWYRQQPGQSLTLIATANQGSEATYESGFVIDKFPISRPNLTFSTLTVSNMSPEDSSIYLCSVDTASGANVLTFGAGSRLTVL.

This clonotype showed up many times. In nucleotides, the CDR3 is TGTGCCAGCAGCATACAGGATAGCAATCAGCCCCAGCATTTT. Translating it yields CASSIQDSNQPQHF. The chain is built from TRBV7-6 and TRBJ1-5; D is possibly TRBD1 (5 bases). This CDR3 is built from 14 residues. Trimming shortened V by 5 bases and J by 0 bases, and 8 bases separated the two germline ends. Germline CDR1 SGHVS, CDR2 FNYEAQ.

This clonotype was seen at least ten times. The chain recombines TRBV7-2 with TRBJ2-7; 7 nucleotides match TRBD1. V was clipped by 0 bases and J by 4 bases; unmatched bases: 3. CDR3 length equals 14 residues. Germline V gene data show CDR1 as SGHTA and CDR2 as FQGNSA. Written as DNA, the CDR3 is TGTGCCAGCAGCTTAGCAGGGGGCGCTTACGAGCAGTACTTC. Residues: CASSLAGGAYEQYF.